A single sample gave rise to the 18 T cell receptor beta chains below, sequenced in a study of T cell responses to AZD1222 COVID-19 vaccine. This table comes from immunoSEQ multiplex PCR, and its TCRdb copy is limited to in-frame clones, with some not included. The repertoire holds approximately 140,000 clones, with under 95% as singletons. Sample: peripheral blood, taken on day 0 of AZD1222 vaccination. The receptors were sampled from an adult in good health.

V is TRBV6-2 or TRBV6-3 and J is TRBJ2-7, with a tentative D call TRBD2 (5 bases). The CDR3 is 14 residues long. The V and J ends lost 6 bases and 3 bases respectively, with 15 bases between them. Germline V gives CDR1 MNHEY, CDR2 SVGEGT. CDR3: CASSLPPGNYEQYF. The CDR3 nucleotides are TGTGCCAGCAGCTTACCCCCGGGGAACTACGAGCAGTACTTC.

A single count supports this clone. The gene calls are TRBV7-9 and TRBJ1-2; D unclear. The CDR3 has 14 residues. CDR1 and CDR2 from the germline V gene are SEHNR and FQNEAQ (reference sequence). Trimming cost V 2 bases and J 2 bases, with 9 bases left between them. Here the CDR3 reads CASSLNGENYGYTF. The CDR3 bases are TGTGCCAGCAGCTTAAATGGGGAGAACTATGGCTACACCTTC.

J is TRBJ1-2 and V is TRBV6-5, with D possibly being TRBD1 (5 bases). V shed 7 bases and J shed 5 bases, with 20 bases lying between them. CDR3 length equals 15 residues. The germline V gene encodes CDR1 MNHEY and CDR2 SVGAGI. CDR3 sequence: CASIVLGGILYGYTF. In nucleotides, the CDR3 is TGTGCCAGCATAGTGTTGGGGGGGATCTTGTATGGCTACACCTTC.

This clone turned up a few times. The J gene is TRBJ2-2, the V gene TRBV3-1 (or the pseudogene TRBV3-2); no clear D gene. This CDR3 region has 15 residues. The germline V gene has CDR1 LGHDT and CDR2 YNNKEL (reference sequence). Trimming removed 2 bases from V and 0 bases from J, with 7 bases in between. The CDR3 protein is CASSQSQANTGELFF. The CDR3 DNA reads as TGTGCCAGCAGCCAATCACAAGCGAACACCGGGGAGCTGTTTTTT.

V usage is TRBV25-1 and J usage is TRBJ1-2; D perhaps matches TRBD1 (6 bases). This CDR3 is 14 amino acids long. In germline, CDR1 is MGHDK, CDR2 SYGVNS. The germline V and J ends were trimmed by 3 bases and 0 bases, with 8 bases remaining between them. The DNA for the CDR3 is TGTGCCAGCAGTGATCAGGGGCCTAACTATGGCTACACCTTC. Protein sequence: CASSDQGPNYGYTF.

V gene TRBV6-5 combines with J gene TRBJ1-5; D unclear. The CDR3 totals 11 residues. V gave up 8 bases and J gave up 6 bases, with 8 bases separating them. Germline V gives CDR1 MNHEY, CDR2 SVGAGI. CDR3 nucleotides: TGTGCCAGCCTTAATACTCAGCCCCAGCATTTT. Its translation: CASLNTQPQHF.

The V gene is TRBV28, the J gene TRBJ1-2; D is undetermined. Germline values: CDR1 MDHEN, CDR2 SYDVKM. Trimming cost V 2 bases and J 4 bases, with 8 bases left between them. This CDR3 comprises 13 residues. The DNA of the CDR3 is TGTGCCAGCAGTTTACCAGATACCTATGGCTACACCTTC. Amino acid sequence: CASSLPDTYGYTF.

The chain joins TRBV28 to TRBJ1-5; no clear D gene. CDR3 length: 14 residues. V was trimmed by 3 bases and J by 7 bases, leaving 13 bases between them. In germline, CDR1 is MDHEN, CDR2 SYDVKM. This CDR3 is CASSFGVGRQPQHF. DNA for the CDR3: TGTGCCAGCAGTTTCGGGGTAGGAAGGCAGCCCCAGCATTTT. Using reference TRBV28 and TRBJ1-5 for the parts outside the CDR3, the full variable domain is DVKVTQSSRYLVKRTGEKVFLECVQDMDHENMFWYRQDPGLGLRLIYFSYDVKMKEKGDIPEGYSVSREKKERFSLILESASTNQTSMYLCASSFGVGRQPQHFGDGTRLSIL.

V is TRBV7-9 and J is TRBJ1-6; 9 positions agree with TRBD1. The J segment lost 10 bases and the V segment lost 5 bases, leaving 9 bases of the junction unmatched. Germline CDR1 and CDR2: SEHNR and FQNEAQ (reference sequence). The CDR3 sequence is 15 residues long. CDR3 DNA: TGTGCCAGCAGCCTGGGGGACAGGGTAGTCTCACCCCTCCACTTT. Amino acids: CASSLGDRVVSPLHF.

The chain employs TRBV28 and TRBJ2-2; 10 bases fit TRBD2. This CDR3 region has 16 residues. Germline loops: CDR1 MDHEN, CDR2 SYDVKM. V gave up 4 bases and J gave up 2 bases; unmatched junction bases: 4. CDR3 amino acids: CASSSPSGRNTGELFF. The CDR3 nucleotides read TGTGCCAGCAGTTCCCCTAGCGGGAGAAACACCGGGGAGCTGTTTTTT. The full variable domain, its missing parts supplied by reference TRBV28 and TRBJ2-2, is DVKVTQSSRYLVKRTGEKVFLECVQDMDHENMFWYRQDPGLGLRLIYFSYDVKMKEKGDIPEGYSVSREKKERFSLILESASTNQTSMYLCASSSPSGRNTGELFFGEGSRLTVL.

The V gene is TRBV3-1 (or the pseudogene TRBV3-2), the J gene TRBJ2-1, with TRBD2 as a possible D gene (6 bases). Germline CDR1 is LGHDT and CDR2 is YNNKEL (reference sequence). V lost 3 bases to trimming and J lost 8 bases, with 17 bases between them. This CDR3 has 15 residues. The CDR3 is CASSHPSRENYEQFF. CDR3 nucleotides: TGTGCCAGCAGCCATCCCAGTCGGGAGAACTATGAGCAGTTCTTC.

The chain combines TRBV14 with TRBJ2-1; D is undetermined. The CDR3 has 14 residues. The V and J ends lost 0 bases and 5 bases respectively, with 8 bases between them. Germline loops: CDR1 SGHDN, CDR2 FVKESK. The CDR3 DNA sequence: TGTGCCAGCAGCCAAGAACGGCGACACAATGAGCAGTTCTTC. It encodes CASSQERRHNEQFF.

The chain uses TRBV28 and TRBJ1-1, with 10 nucleotides matching TRBD1. Germline loops: CDR1 MDHEN, CDR2 SYDVKM. Trimming removed 6 bases from V and 6 bases from J; junction bases left unmatched: 7. This CDR3 is built from 14 residues. Here the CDR3 DNA reads TGTGCCAGCAGGGTAGACAGGGGGCCCCCTGAAGCTTTCTTT. Translated: CASRVDRGPPEAFF. Full variable domain (remainder filled in from reference TRBV28 and TRBJ1-1): DVKVTQSSRYLVKRTGEKVFLECVQDMDHENMFWYRQDPGLGLRLIYFSYDVKMKEKGDIPEGYSVSREKKERFSLILESASTNQTSMYLCASRVDRGPPEAFFGQGTRLTVV.

V and J are TRBV11-1 and TRBJ1-1; D not certain. V lost 1 base and J 7 bases, leaving 13 bases between the germline ends. CDR1 is SGHAT and CDR2 is FQDESV in the germline V gene (reference sequence). This CDR3 comprises 14 residues. The DNA for the CDR3 is TGTGCCAGCAGCTTAGAGGGCTCCGGGCTTGAAGCTTTCTTT. Translation: CASSLEGSGLEAFF.

This chain links TRBV11-1 with TRBJ2-7; D gene ambiguous. Trimming took 1 base from V and 0 from J, leaving 10 bases between them. Germline assignment: CDR1 SGHAT and CDR2 FQDESV (reference sequence). The CDR3 extends over 15 amino acids. The CDR3 bases are TGTGCCAGCAGCTTAGAACGGACCAGCTCCTACGAGCAGTACTTC. It is translated as CASSLERTSSYEQYF.

This clone was observed a single time. The chain is built from TRBV29-1 and TRBJ2-5, with 7 positions matching TRBD2. V lost 6 bases to trimming and J lost 4 bases; unmatched junction nucleotides: 11. This CDR3 comprises 14 residues. Looked up from germline, CDR1 is SQVTM and CDR2 is ANQGSEA. This chain's CDR3 is CSVVPGEGGETQYF. CDR3 in DNA: TGCAGCGTCGTTCCTGGGGAGGGCGGAGAGACCCAGTACTTC.

This chain uses TRBV5-8 with TRBJ1-4; D is possibly TRBD1 (6 bases). Germline lookup yields CDR1 SGHTS and CDR2 YDEGEE. The CDR3 extends over 15 amino acids. Trimming took 4 bases from V and 7 from J, leaving 17 bases between them. This chain's CDR3 is CASSTEGGFSEKLFF. CDR3 DNA: TGTGCCAGCAGCACCGAAGGGGGATTCTCTGAAAAACTGTTTTTT.

The chain joins TRBV6-2 or TRBV6-3 to TRBJ1-5; possible D gene TRBD1, 5 bases. V lost 0 bases, J lost 5 bases, and 14 bases lay in between. The CDR3 is 16 amino acids. Per germline, CDR1 MNHEY and CDR2 SVGEGT. The CDR3 DNA sequence: TGTGCCAGCAGTTACTCGAGGTCCCAGGGCCATCAGCCCCAGCATTTT. This codes for CASSYSRSQGHQPQHF.